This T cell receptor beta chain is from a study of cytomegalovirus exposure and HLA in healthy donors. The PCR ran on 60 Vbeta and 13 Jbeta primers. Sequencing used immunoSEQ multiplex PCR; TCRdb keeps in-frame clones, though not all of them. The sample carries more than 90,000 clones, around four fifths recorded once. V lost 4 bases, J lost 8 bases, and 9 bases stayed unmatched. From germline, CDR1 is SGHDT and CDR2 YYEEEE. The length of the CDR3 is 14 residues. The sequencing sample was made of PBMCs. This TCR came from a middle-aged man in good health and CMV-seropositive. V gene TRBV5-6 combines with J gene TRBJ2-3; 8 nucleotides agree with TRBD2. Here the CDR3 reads CASSPREGGGTQYF. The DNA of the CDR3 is TGTGCCAGCAGCCCCCGGGAGGGGGGGGGTACGCAGTATTTT.